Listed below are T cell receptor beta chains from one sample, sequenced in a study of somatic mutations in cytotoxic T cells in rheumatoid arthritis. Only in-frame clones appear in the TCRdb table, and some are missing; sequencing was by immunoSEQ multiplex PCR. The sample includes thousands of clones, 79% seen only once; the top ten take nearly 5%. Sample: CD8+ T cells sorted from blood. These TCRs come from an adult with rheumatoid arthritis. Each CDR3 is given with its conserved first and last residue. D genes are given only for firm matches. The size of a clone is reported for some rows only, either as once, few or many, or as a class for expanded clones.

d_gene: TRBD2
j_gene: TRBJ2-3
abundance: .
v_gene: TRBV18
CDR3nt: TGTGCCAGCTCACCATCGGCGGGAGGCTGGTCAGATACGCAGTATTTT
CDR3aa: CASSPSAGGWSDTQYF

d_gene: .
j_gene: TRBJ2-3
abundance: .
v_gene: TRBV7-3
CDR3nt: TGTGCCAGCAGCTTAACAGGGGGAACAGATACGCAGTATTTT
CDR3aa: CASSLTGGTDTQYF

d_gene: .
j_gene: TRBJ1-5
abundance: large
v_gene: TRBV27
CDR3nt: TGTGCCAGCAGTTTTTATAGCAATCAGCCCCAGCATTTT
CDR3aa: CASSFYSNQPQHF

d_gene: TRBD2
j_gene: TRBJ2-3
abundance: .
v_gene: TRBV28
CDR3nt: TGTGCCAGCACCACCAGAAAGGGACTAGCGCATACGCAGTATTTT
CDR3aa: CASTTRKGLAHTQYF

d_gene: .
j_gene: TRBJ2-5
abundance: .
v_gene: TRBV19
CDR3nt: TGTGCCAGTAGTGTGGGCTTCCAAGAGACCCAGTACTTC
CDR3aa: CASSVGFQETQYF

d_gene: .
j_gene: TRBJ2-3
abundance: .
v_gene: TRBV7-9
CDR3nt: TGTGCCAGCAGCTTTCAAGATACGCAGTATTTT
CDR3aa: CASSFQDTQYF

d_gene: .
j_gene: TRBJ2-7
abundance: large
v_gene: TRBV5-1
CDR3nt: TGCGCCAGCAGCTCGCTCGGGGCAGTATTTGACGAGCAGTACTTC
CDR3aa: CASSSLGAVFDEQYF

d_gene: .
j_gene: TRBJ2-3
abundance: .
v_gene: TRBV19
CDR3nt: TGTGCCAGTAGCCAGTTGAGCACAGATACGCAGTATTTT
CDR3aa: CASSQLSTDTQYF

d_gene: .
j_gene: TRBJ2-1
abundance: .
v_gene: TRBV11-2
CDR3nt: TGTGCCAGCAGCTTAGCTGGGGCCCACAATGAGCAGTTCTTC
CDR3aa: CASSLAGAHNEQFF

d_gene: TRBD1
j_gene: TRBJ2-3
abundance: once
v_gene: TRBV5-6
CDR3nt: TGTGCCAGCAGCTTCGGCGTGGGGACAGGGGGCAGGGATACGCAGTATTTT
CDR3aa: CASSFGVGTGGRDTQYF

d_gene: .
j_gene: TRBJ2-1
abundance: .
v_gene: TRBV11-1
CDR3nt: TGTGCCAGCAGCTTAGCCCAGGGACTTCTCGGTGTCGATGAGCAGTTCTTC
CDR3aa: CASSLAQGLLGVDEQFF

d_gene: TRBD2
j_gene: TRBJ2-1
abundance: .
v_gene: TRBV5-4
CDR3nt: TGTGCCAGCAGCTTGGGGGGTAGCGGGGCCTACAATGAGCAGTTCTTC
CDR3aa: CASSLGGSGAYNEQFF

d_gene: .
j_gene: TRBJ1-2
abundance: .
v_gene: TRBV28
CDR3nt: TGTGCCAGCAGTTCGGTGGGACGGGGCTACACCTTC
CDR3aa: CASSSVGRGYTF

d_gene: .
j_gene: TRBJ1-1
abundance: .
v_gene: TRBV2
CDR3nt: TGTGCCAGCAGCCCAGGGATGATGAACACTGAAGCTTTCTTT
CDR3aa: CASSPGMMNTEAFF

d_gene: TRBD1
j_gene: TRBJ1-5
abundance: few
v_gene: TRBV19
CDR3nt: TGTGCCAGTAGTATCTGGTCCATGGGACAGGGAGATCAGCCCCAGCATTTT
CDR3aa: CASSIWSMGQGDQPQHF

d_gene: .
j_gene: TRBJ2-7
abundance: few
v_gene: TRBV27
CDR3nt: TGTGCCAGCAGTTTATCGGACAGCCTCTACGAGCAGTACTTC
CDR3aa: CASSLSDSLYEQYF

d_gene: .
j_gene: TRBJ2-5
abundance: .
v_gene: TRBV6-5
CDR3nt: TGTGCCAGCAGTTACGTACCCGGGGCAGGTGAAGAGACCCAGTACTTC
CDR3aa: CASSYVPGAGEETQYF

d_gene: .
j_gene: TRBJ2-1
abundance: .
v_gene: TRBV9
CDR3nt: TGTGCCAGCAGCGGGACTGGCTCCTACAATGAGCAGTTCTTC
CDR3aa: CASSGTGSYNEQFF

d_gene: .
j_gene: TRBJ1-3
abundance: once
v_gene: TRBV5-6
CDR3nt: TGTGCCAGCAGCCCCTCGGTCTCTGGAAACACCATATATTTT
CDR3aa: CASSPSVSGNTIYF

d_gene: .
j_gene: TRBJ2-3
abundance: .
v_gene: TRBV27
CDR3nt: TGTGCCAGCAGCCGCTTGGGAGATACGCAGTATTTT
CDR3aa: CASSRLGDTQYF

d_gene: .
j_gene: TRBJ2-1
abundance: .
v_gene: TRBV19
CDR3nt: TGTGCCAGTAGTATTGGGAGGCTGGTGGAGCAGTTCTTC
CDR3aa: CASSIGRLVEQFF

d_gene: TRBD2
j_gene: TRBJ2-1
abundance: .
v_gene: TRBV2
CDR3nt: TGTGCCAGCAGAGGACTAGACAATGAGCAGTTCTTC
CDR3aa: CASRGLDNEQFF

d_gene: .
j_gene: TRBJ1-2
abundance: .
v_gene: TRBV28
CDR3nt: TGTGCCAGCAGCCCACTCGGGGACTACTATGGCTACACCTTC
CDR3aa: CASSPLGDYYGYTF

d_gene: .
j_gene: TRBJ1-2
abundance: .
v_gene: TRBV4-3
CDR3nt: TGCGCCAGCAGCCAAGATCCGGGGGGCCCCTGGGGCTACACCTTC
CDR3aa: CASSQDPGGPWGYTF

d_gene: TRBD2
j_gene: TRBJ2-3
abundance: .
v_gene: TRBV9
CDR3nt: TGTGCCAGCAGCTTCTCTAGCGGGAGTTCAGATACGCAGTATTTT
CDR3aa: CASSFSSGSSDTQYF

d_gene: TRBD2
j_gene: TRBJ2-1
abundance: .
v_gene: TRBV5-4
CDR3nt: TGTGCCAGCAGCTCGAGCGGGAGCTCCTACAATGAGCAGTTCTTC
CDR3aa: CASSSSGSSYNEQFF

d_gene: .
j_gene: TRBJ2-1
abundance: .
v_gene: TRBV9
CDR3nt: TGTGCCAGCAGCGTAGGGGATGGGTACAATGAGCAGTTCTTC
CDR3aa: CASSVGDGYNEQFF

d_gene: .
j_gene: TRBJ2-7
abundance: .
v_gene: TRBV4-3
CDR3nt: TGCGCCAGCAGCCACGCGAAGGGGGACTTCTACGAGCAGTACTTC
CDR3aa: CASSHAKGDFYEQYF

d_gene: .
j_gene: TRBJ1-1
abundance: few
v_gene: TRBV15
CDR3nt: TGTGCCACCAGCGCGGGTTTAACTGAAGCTTTCTTT
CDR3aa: CATSAGLTEAFF

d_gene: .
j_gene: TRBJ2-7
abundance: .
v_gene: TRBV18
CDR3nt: TGTGCCAGCTCACCCCCCGGGGGCTACGAGCAGTACTTC
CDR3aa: CASSPPGGYEQYF

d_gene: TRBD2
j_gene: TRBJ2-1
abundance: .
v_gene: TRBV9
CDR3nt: TGTGCCAGCAGCCCAAGCCCGGATCTAGCGGGGGAAAGCAATGAGCAGTTCTTC
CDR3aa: CASSPSPDLAGESNEQFF

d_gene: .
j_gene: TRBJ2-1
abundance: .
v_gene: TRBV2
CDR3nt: TGTGCCAGCAGCCCAGGGGTTATGGTCCCATACAATGAGCAGTTCTTC
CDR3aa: CASSPGVMVPYNEQFF

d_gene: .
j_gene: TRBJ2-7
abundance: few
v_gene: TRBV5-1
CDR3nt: TGCGCCAGCAGCTTGAGGGAGAGCTACGAGCAGTACTTC
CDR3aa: CASSLRESYEQYF

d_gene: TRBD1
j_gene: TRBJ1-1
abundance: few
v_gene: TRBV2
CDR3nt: TGTGCCAGCAGGGGTACAGGGGTCACTGAAGCTTTCTTT
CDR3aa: CASRGTGVTEAFF

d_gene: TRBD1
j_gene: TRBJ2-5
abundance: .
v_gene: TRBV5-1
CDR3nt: TGCGCCAGCAGCCAATATGGACAGGTCCCTTGGGAGACCCAGTACTTC
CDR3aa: CASSQYGQVPWETQYF

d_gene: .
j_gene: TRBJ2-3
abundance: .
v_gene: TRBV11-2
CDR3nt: TGTGCCAGCAGCTCGGACTCGGGGGCCACAGATACGCAGTATTTT
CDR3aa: CASSSDSGATDTQYF

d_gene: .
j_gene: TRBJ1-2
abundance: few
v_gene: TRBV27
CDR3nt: TGTGCCAGCAGTCCCATCTGGGAGCCTGGCGACTATGGCTACACCTTC
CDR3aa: CASSPIWEPGDYGYTF

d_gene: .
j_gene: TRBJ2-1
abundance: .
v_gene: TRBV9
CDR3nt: TGTGCCAGCAGCGTAGGAGGGAGCGCGGGGAGTGGATACAATGAGCAGTTCTTC
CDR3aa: CASSVGGSAGSGYNEQFF

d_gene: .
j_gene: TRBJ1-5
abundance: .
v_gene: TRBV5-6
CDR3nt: TGTGCCAGCAGCTTGGCAGGTAGCAATCAGCCCCAGCATTTT
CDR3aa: CASSLAGSNQPQHF

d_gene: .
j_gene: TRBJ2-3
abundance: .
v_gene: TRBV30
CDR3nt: TGTGCCTGGAGTCTCTCCGGGGGGCCGGGGGATACGCAGTATTTT
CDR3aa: CAWSLSGGPGDTQYF

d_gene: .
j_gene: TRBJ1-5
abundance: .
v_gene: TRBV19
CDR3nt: TGTGCCAGTAGTATAGTCCTTTGGAATCAGCCCCAGCATTTT
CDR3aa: CASSIVLWNQPQHF

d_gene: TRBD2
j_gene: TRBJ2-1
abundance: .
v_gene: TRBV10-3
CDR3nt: TGTGCCATTCGGGAATCTAGCGGGAGGGCCGATGAGCAGTTCTTC
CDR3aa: CAIRESSGRADEQFF

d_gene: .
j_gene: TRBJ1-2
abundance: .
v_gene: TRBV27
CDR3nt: TGTGCCAGCAGTTTCGGAGAGGGCGACGGCTACACCTTC
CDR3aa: CASSFGEGDGYTF

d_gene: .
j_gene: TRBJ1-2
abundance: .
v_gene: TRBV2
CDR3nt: TGTGCCAGCAGCCCTGAGGCGGGACCCGGGGGAGACTATGGCTACACCTTC
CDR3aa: CASSPEAGPGGDYGYTF

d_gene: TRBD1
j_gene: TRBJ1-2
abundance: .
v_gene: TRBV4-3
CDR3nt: TGCGCCAGCAGCCCTCAACCCCCCGGGCAGGGGGCAGGGTATGGCTACACCTTC
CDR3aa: CASSPQPPGQGAGYGYTF

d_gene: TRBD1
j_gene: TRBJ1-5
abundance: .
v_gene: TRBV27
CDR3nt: TGTGCCAGCAGTTTACGACAGGGAGGCAATCAGCCCCAGCATTTT
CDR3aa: CASSLRQGGNQPQHF